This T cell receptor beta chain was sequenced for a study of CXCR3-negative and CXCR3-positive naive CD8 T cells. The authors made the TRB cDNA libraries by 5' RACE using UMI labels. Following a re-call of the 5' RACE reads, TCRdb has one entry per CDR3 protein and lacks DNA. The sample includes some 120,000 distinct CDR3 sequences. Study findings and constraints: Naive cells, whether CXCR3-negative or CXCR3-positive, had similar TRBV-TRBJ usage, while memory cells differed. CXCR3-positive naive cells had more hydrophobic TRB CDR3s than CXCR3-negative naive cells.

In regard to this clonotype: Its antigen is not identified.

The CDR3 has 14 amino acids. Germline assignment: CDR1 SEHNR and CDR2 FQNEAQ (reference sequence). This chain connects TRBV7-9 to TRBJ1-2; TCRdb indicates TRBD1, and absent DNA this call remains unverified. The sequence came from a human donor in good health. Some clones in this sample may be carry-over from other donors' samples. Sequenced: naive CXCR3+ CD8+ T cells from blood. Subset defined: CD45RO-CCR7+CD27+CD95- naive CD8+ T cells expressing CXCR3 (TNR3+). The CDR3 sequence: CASTAGRDIYGYTF. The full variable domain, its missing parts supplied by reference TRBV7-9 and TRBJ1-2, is DTGVSQNPRHKITKRGQNVTFRCDPISEHNRLYWYRQTLGQGPEFLTYFQNEAQLEKSRLLSDRFSAERPKGSFSTLEIQRTEQGDSAMYLCASTAGRDIYGYTFGSGTRLTVV.